This TCR beta chain was sequenced for a study of control samples from healthy donors and cancer patients. This CDR3 is built from 16 residues. Looked up from germline, CDR1 is MNHNY and CDR2 is SVGAGI (reference sequence). Trimming removed 5 bases from V and 7 bases from J; junction bases left unmatched: 14. This table comes from immunoSEQ multiplex PCR, and its TCRdb copy is limited to in-frame clones, with some not included. This table holds about 180,000 clones, just over 90% found once. The chain recombines TRBV6-6 with TRBJ1-2, with TRBD1 matching over 9 bases. This TCR derives from a man in his thirties or forties in good health. Specimen: blood. CDR3 coding DNA: TGTGCCAGCAGTCGAACCCCGGGACAGGGCCTGCGTGGCTACACCTTC. Protein: CASSRTPGQGLRGYTF.